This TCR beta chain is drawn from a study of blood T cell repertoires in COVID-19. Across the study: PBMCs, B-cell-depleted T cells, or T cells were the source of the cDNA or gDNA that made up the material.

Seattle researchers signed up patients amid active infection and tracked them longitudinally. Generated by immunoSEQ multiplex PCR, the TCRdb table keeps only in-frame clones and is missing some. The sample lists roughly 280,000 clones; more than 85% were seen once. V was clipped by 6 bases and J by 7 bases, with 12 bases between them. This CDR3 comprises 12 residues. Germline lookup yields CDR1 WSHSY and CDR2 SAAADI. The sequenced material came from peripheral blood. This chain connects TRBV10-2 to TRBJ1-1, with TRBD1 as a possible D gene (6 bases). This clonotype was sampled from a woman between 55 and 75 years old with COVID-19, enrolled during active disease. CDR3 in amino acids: CASSAQTGEAFF. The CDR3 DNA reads TGCGCCAGCAGCGCCCAGACAGGTGAAGCTTTCTTT.